Following are 8 T cell receptor beta chains from one sample sequenced in a study of blood T cells in healthy people across ages. Alongside a J-beta primer mix, a sample-barcoded 5' primer served in a second PCR lasting about 7 to 11 cycles. TCRdb called the 5' RACE reads again in MiXCR, with one record for every CDR3 protein. This sample has about 1 million distinct CDR3 sequences, with roughly 45% found just once. The source material was blood. The receptor source for this set is a woman aged 60-75 years in good health.

This clonotype appeared a few times. The chain is built from TRBV7-3 and TRBJ2-1, with D possibly called TRBD1 or TRBD2 (6 bases each). V was trimmed by 3 bases and J by 0 bases, leaving 15 bases between them. There are 17 residues in the CDR3. Germline assignment: CDR1 SGHTA and CDR2 FQGTGA. The CDR3 protein is CASSLWGRGSSYNEQFF. CDR3 sequence (DNA): TGTGCCAGCAGCTTGTGGGGGCGGGGCAGCTCCTACAATGAGCAGTTCTTC.

This clonotype was detected only a few times. The rearrangement links TRBV11-2 to TRBJ2-7; unclear D gene. Looked up from germline, CDR1 is SGHAT and CDR2 is FQNNGV. Trimming removed 0 bases from V and 0 bases from J, with 12 bases in between. The length of the CDR3 is 16 residues. CDR3 bases: TGTGCCAGCAGCTTAGATTCGGCCAGGCCCTCCTACGAGCAGTACTTC. Translation: CASSLDSARPSYEQYF.

This clonotype occurred a few times. The rearrangement joins TRBV11-1 to TRBJ2-6, with 8 bases identical to TRBD1. Trimming took 3 bases from V and 9 from J; bases not matched to a gene: 28. CDR3 length equals 22 residues. Per the germline V gene, CDR1 is SGHAT and CDR2 is FQDESV (reference sequence). The CDR3 DNA is TGTGCCAGCAGCTTTCCTAACACCCTGGACAGGGACTCTCTGGGGCCCCGCAACGTCCTGACTTTC. Translating it yields CASSFPNTLDRDSLGPRNVLTF.

The chain has TRBV6-1 and TRBJ2-1, with D perhaps matching TRBD1 or TRBD2 (5 bases each). Germline-derived CDR1 and CDR2 are MNHNS and SASEGT. The germline V and J ends were trimmed by 5 bases and 8 bases, with 10 bases remaining between them. This CDR3 spans 12 amino acids. DNA of the CDR3: TGTGCCAGCAGTTTGGGGACGCATGAGCAGTTCTTC. Its translation: CASSLGTHEQFF.

Only a few counts were recorded for this clonotype. CDR3 nucleotides: TGTGCCAGTGAGACTAGCGGGGAAAGCTCCTACGAGCAGTACTTC. Its translation is CASETSGESSYEQYF. V and J are TRBV2 and TRBJ2-7; 11 nucleotides agree with TRBD2. This CDR3 spans 15 amino acids. V was pared by 9 bases and J by 0 bases, with 7 bases of the junction left unmatched. Germline V lookup: CDR1 SNHLY, CDR2 FYNNEI.

In this sample, this clonotype turned up a few times. The V call is TRBV10-1, the J call TRBJ1-5; D perhaps matches TRBD1 (5 bases). Trimming pared 9 bases from V and 3 bases from J, leaving 21 bases between. Germline values: CDR1 WNHNN, CDR2 SYGVQD (reference sequence). This CDR3 is 16 amino acids long. In DNA, the CDR3 is TGCGCCAGAAACGACGGGGACGGCAGAAACAATCAGCCCCAGCATTTT. Translation gives CARNDGDGRNNQPQHF.

This clonotype turned up a few times. This sequence joins TRBV20-1 and TRBJ1-2; 8 bases line up with TRBD1. This CDR3 region has 13 residues. Germline trimming cut 3 bases from V and 8 bases from J; bases unmatched to any gene: 8. Germline lookup yields CDR1 DFQATT and CDR2 SNEGSKA (reference sequence). The CDR3 DNA reads as TGCAGTGCTAGTCCAGGGGGCGTCGAGGGCTACACCTTC. Translation gives CSASPGGVEGYTF.

The chain uses TRBV7-9 and TRBJ1-5; no clear D gene. Between the trimmed V and J ends, which lost 1 base and 0 bases, there was a span of 10 bases. Germline V gives CDR1 SEHNR, CDR2 FQNEAQ (reference sequence). CDR3 size: 16 residues. The CDR3 sequence is CASSLEAGFSNQPQHF. The CDR3 DNA sequence: TGTGCCAGCAGCTTAGAGGCGGGTTTTAGCAATCAGCCCCAGCATTTT.